The rows below give T cell receptor beta chains drawn from one sample of a study of control samples from healthy donors and cancer patients. Sequenced by immunoSEQ multiplex PCR; TCRdb stores in-frame clones only, minus some. The sample yields over 150,000 clones, roughly 94% seen once. The sample consisted of PBMCs. These receptors all stem from a man in his sixties with colorectal cancer. The CDR3 runs from the conserved cysteine through the conserved F or W. Fields, in order: V gene, D gene, J gene, clone size, CDR3 protein, CDR3 DNA. A D gene is named only where the DNA matches it firmly. Rows give clone size only sometimes, using once, few, many, or a class for an expanded clone.

v_call: TRBV18; d_call: TRBD1; j_call: TRBJ1-5; clone_size: NA; cdr3_aa: CASSGQGNDQPQHF; cdr3_nt: TGTGCCAGCTCAGGACAGGGTAACGATCAGCCCCAGCATTTT
v_call: TRBV19; d_call: TRBD1; j_call: TRBJ2-7; clone_size: NA; cdr3_aa: CASNLGTGSYEQYF; cdr3_nt: TGTGCCAGTAACCTTGGGACAGGGTCCTACGAGCAGTACTTC
v_call: TRBV5-1; d_call: TRBD1; j_call: TRBJ1-6; clone_size: NA; cdr3_aa: CASSLATGRSDSPLHF; cdr3_nt: TGCGCCAGCAGCTTGGCGACAGGGCGTTCGGATTCACCCCTCCACTTT
v_call: TRBV4-2; d_call: TRBD1; j_call: TRBJ2-3; clone_size: NA; cdr3_aa: CASSQETGQDTDTQYF; cdr3_nt: TGTGCCAGCAGCCAAGAAACGGGACAGGATACAGATACGCAGTATTTT
v_call: TRBV4-1; d_call: NA; j_call: TRBJ2-3; clone_size: NA; cdr3_aa: CASSQVGRRGLTDTQYF; cdr3_nt: TGCGCCAGCAGCCAAGTAGGGAGACGGGGGCTCACAGATACGCAGTATTTT
v_call: TRBV7-7; d_call: NA; j_call: TRBJ2-1; clone_size: NA; cdr3_aa: CASSLAPGRANEQFF; cdr3_nt: TGTGCCAGCAGCTTAGCCCCGGGCAGGGCCAATGAGCAGTTCTTC
v_call: TRBV27; d_call: NA; j_call: TRBJ1-6; clone_size: few; cdr3_aa: CASSPQLVGWPFSPLHF; cdr3_nt: TGTGCCAGCAGCCCCCAGCTTGTGGGGTGGCCTTTTTCACCCCTCCACTTT
v_call: TRBV19; d_call: NA; j_call: TRBJ1-1; clone_size: NA; cdr3_aa: CASSERHHTEAFF; cdr3_nt: TGTGCCAGTAGCGAGAGGCACCACACTGAAGCTTTCTTT
v_call: TRBV7-9; d_call: TRBD1; j_call: TRBJ1-1; clone_size: few; cdr3_aa: CASSFPQGNANTEAFF; cdr3_nt: TGTGCCAGCAGCTTTCCACAGGGGAACGCGAACACTGAAGCTTTCTTT
v_call: TRBV18; d_call: NA; j_call: TRBJ2-6; clone_size: NA; cdr3_aa: CASSPSAYDISGANVLTF; cdr3_nt: TGTGCCAGCTCACCAAGCGCATACGACATCTCTGGGGCCAACGTCCTGACTTTC
v_call: TRBV5-4; d_call: TRBD2; j_call: TRBJ2-2; clone_size: NA; cdr3_aa: CASSRGGGTGELFF; cdr3_nt: TGTGCCAGTTCACGGGGGGGTGGCACCGGGGAGCTGTTTTTT
v_call: TRBV19; d_call: TRBD1; j_call: TRBJ1-1; clone_size: once; cdr3_aa: CASSMRDRGQGTEAFF; cdr3_nt: TGTGCCAGTAGTATGCGGGACAGGGGCCAGGGCACTGAAGCTTTCTTT
v_call: TRBV5-5; d_call: NA; j_call: TRBJ1-6; clone_size: NA; cdr3_aa: CASSLALGDSPLHF; cdr3_nt: TGTGCCAGCAGCTTGGCCTTGGGCGATTCACCCCTCCACTTT
v_call: TRBV4-1; d_call: TRBD2; j_call: TRBJ2-7; clone_size: NA; cdr3_aa: CASSRTSGGYEQYF; cdr3_nt: TGCGCCAGCAGTCGGACTAGCGGGGGGTACGAGCAGTACTTC
v_call: TRBV24-1; d_call: NA; j_call: TRBJ1-5; clone_size: NA; cdr3_aa: CATSDAGGGQPQHF; cdr3_nt: TGTGCCACCAGTGATGCGGGGGGCGGTCAGCCCCAGCATTTT
v_call: TRBV12-3/TRBV12-4; d_call: NA; j_call: TRBJ2-1; clone_size: NA; cdr3_aa: CASKDGLNEQFF; cdr3_nt: TGTGCCAGCAAGGATGGTTTGAATGAGCAGTTCTTC
v_call: TRBV15; d_call: NA; j_call: TRBJ1-2; clone_size: NA; cdr3_aa: CATSSAPRYGYTF; cdr3_nt: TGTGCCACCAGCAGTGCCCCGCGCTATGGCTACACCTTC
v_call: TRBV11-3; d_call: NA; j_call: TRBJ2-6; clone_size: NA; cdr3_aa: CASSQDGGSGANVLTF; cdr3_nt: TGTGCCAGCAGCCAGGACGGGGGCTCTGGGGCCAACGTCCTGACTTTC
v_call: TRBV30; d_call: NA; j_call: TRBJ2-2; clone_size: NA; cdr3_aa: CAWSVPNRDTGELFF; cdr3_nt: TGTGCCTGGAGTGTCCCGAACAGGGACACCGGGGAGCTGTTTTTT
v_call: TRBV3-1/TRBV3-2; d_call: NA; j_call: TRBJ1-2; clone_size: NA; cdr3_aa: CASSQDVGQGYYGYTF; cdr3_nt: TGTGCCAGCAGCCAAGATGTTGGGCAGGGGTACTATGGCTACACCTTC
v_call: TRBV12-3/TRBV12-4; d_call: NA; j_call: TRBJ2-7; clone_size: NA; cdr3_aa: CASSLARFHEQYF; cdr3_nt: TGTGCCAGCAGTTTAGCTCGGTTCCACGAGCAGTACTTC
v_call: TRBV7-6; d_call: TRBD1; j_call: TRBJ2-1; clone_size: NA; cdr3_aa: CASSLESGQGATYNEQFF; cdr3_nt: TGTGCCAGCAGCTTAGAGTCGGGACAGGGGGCTACCTACAATGAGCAGTTCTTC
v_call: TRBV9; d_call: TRBD2; j_call: TRBJ2-5; clone_size: NA; cdr3_aa: CASSVGASGEETQYF; cdr3_nt: TGTGCCAGCAGCGTAGGGGCTAGCGGGGAGGAGACCCAGTACTTC
v_call: TRBV28; d_call: NA; j_call: TRBJ2-1; clone_size: NA; cdr3_aa: CASSSRIRQFF; cdr3_nt: TGTGCCAGCAGTTCCAGGATTAGGCAGTTCTTC
v_call: TRBV19; d_call: TRBD1; j_call: TRBJ2-1; clone_size: NA; cdr3_aa: CASSIGQGYNNEQFF; cdr3_nt: TGTGCCAGTAGTATCGGACAGGGATACAACAATGAGCAGTTCTTC
v_call: TRBV19; d_call: NA; j_call: TRBJ1-2; clone_size: few; cdr3_aa: CASSTRTAASYGYTF; cdr3_nt: TGTGCCAGTAGTACGAGGACAGCTGCTTCCTATGGCTACACCTTC
v_call: TRBV9; d_call: TRBD1; j_call: TRBJ1-4; clone_size: NA; cdr3_aa: CASSVGTGVEKLFF; cdr3_nt: TGTGCCAGCAGCGTCGGGACAGGGGTGGAAAAACTGTTTTTT
v_call: TRBV6-1; d_call: TRBD2; j_call: TRBJ2-7; clone_size: NA; cdr3_aa: CASSEAGLAGGYEQYF; cdr3_nt: TGTGCCAGCAGTGAAGCAGGACTAGCGGGGGGCTACGAGCAGTACTTC
v_call: TRBV7-9; d_call: NA; j_call: TRBJ1-5; clone_size: few; cdr3_aa: CASSLEGGQPQHF; cdr3_nt: TGTGCCAGCAGCTTAGAGGGAGGTCAGCCCCAGCATTTT
v_call: TRBV24-1; d_call: NA; j_call: TRBJ2-2; clone_size: NA; cdr3_aa: CATSDHRNTGELFF; cdr3_nt: TGTGCCACCAGTGATCACAGGAACACCGGGGAGCTGTTTTTT
v_call: TRBV5-4; d_call: NA; j_call: TRBJ1-2; clone_size: NA; cdr3_aa: CASSFRELGYGYTF; cdr3_nt: TGTGCCAGCAGCTTTAGGGAGTTGGGCTATGGCTACACCTTC
v_call: TRBV11-2; d_call: NA; j_call: TRBJ1-1; clone_size: NA; cdr3_aa: CASSLQTDMNTEAFF; cdr3_nt: TGTGCCAGCAGCCTACAGACAGACATGAACACTGAAGCTTTCTTT